These 6 T cell receptor beta chains were sequenced from one sample in a study of tumor T cells in aggressive B-cell lymphoma. Sequencing was performed with immunoSEQ multiplex PCR; in TCRdb, only in-frame clones are kept and a portion is missing. The sample comprises around 860 clones, roughly 90% of which are singletons, and 19% rests with the top ten. The sequencing input was tumor tissue. The receptors shown here come from an adult with diffuse large B cell lymphoma.

The chain couples TRBV4-1 to TRBJ2-5; D gene uncertain. Germline CDR1 reads MGHRA; CDR2 reads YSYEKL. Trimming removed 1 base at V and 3 bases at J, with 9 bases between. The CDR3 totals 14 residues. The CDR3 DNA reads TGCGCCAGCAGCCAAGTGGTGACAAAAGAGACCCAGTACTTC. As protein: CASSQVVTKETQYF.

J is TRBJ2-1 and V is TRBV5-5; TRBD1 aligns across 9 bases. This CDR3 has 14 residues. The V gene end was trimmed by 2 bases and the J gene end by 6 bases; junction bases not matched to a gene: 3. Germline values: CDR1 SGHKS, CDR2 YYEKEE (reference sequence). The CDR3 DNA reads as TGTGCCAGCAGCTTCCGGGACAGGGTCAATGAGCAGTTCTTC. Protein sequence: CASSFRDRVNEQFF.

The chain has TRBV4-1 and TRBJ1-6; a weak D match, TRBD1 (5 bases). The CDR3 loop spans 15 amino acids. V lost 4 bases to trimming and J lost 10 bases, with 17 bases between them. Germline CDR1 and CDR2: MGHRA and YSYEKL. Here the CDR3 DNA reads TGCGCCAGCAGCCTTGGAGGGGAGGGCCGGTCACCCCTCCACTTT. It codes for CASSLGGEGRSPLHF.

The chain employs TRBV5-1 and TRBJ2-7; possible D gene TRBD2, 6 bases. The germline V gene has CDR1 SGHRS and CDR2 YFSETQ. CDR3 length equals 14 residues. Trimming left V 4 bases short and J 5 bases short, with 16 bases between. CDR3: CASSRGGDLDEQYF. The CDR3 DNA is TGCGCCAGCAGCCGAGGAGGGGATCTCGACGAGCAGTACTTC.

V gene TRBV27 combines with J gene TRBJ2-5; no clear D gene. The V and J ends lost 2 bases and 7 bases respectively, with 8 bases between them. Germline-derived CDR1 and CDR2 are MNHEY and SMNVEV (reference sequence). This CDR3 comprises 12 residues. CDR3 sequence: CASSLNRGTQYF. CDR3 coding DNA: TGTGCCAGCAGTTTAAATCGCGGGACCCAGTACTTC.

The V call is TRBV9, the J call TRBJ1-5; D uncertain. V gave up 0 bases and J gave up 0 bases, with 7 bases separating them. The CDR3 runs to 15 residues. Germline CDR1 and CDR2: SGDLS and YYNGEE. CDR3 in DNA: TGTGCCAGCAGCGTAGGACTTTATAGCAATCAGCCCCAGCATTTT. The encoded protein is CASSVGLYSNQPQHF. Full variable domain (remainder filled in from reference TRBV9 and TRBJ1-5): DSGVTQTPKHLITATGQRVTLRCSPRSGDLSVYWYQQSLDQGLQFLIQYYNGEERAKGNILERFSAQQFPDLHSELNLSSLELGDSALYFCASSVGLYSNQPQHFGDGTRLSIL.